The 2 T cell receptor beta chains presented below share a single source sample, sequenced in a study of blood T cell repertoires in COVID-19. Produced via immunoSEQ multiplex PCR; TCRdb's table is partial and in-frame only. In the table there are over 200,000 clones, 80% to 90% of which are singletons. What was sequenced was PBMCs or T cells enriched from blood (not recorded which). Receptors originate from a man between 40 and 49 years old who had recovered from COVID-19.

The chain uses TRBV6-5 and TRBJ2-7; possible D gene TRBD2, 6 bases. This CDR3 is 16 amino acids long. Germline V gives CDR1 MNHEY, CDR2 SVGAGI. V lost 4 bases and J 2 bases, leaving 18 bases between the germline ends. DNA for the CDR3: TGTGCCAGCAGTTCGCCTAGCGCGACGAACACCTACGAGCAGTACTTC. This gives the protein CASSSPSATNTYEQYF.

The chain links TRBV7-6 to TRBJ2-2; 13 positions agree with TRBD2. Germline CDR1 reads SGHVS; CDR2 reads FNYEAQ. V was clipped by 5 bases and J by 5 bases; unmatched bases: 8. This CDR3 spans 17 amino acids. The CDR3 loop reads CASSQRLAGGSTGELFF. DNA for the CDR3: TGTGCCAGCAGCCAGAGACTAGCGGGAGGAAGTACCGGGGAGCTGTTTTTT.